Following are 14 T cell receptor beta chains from one sample sequenced in a study of T cell responses to AZD1222 COVID-19 vaccine. Produced via immunoSEQ multiplex PCR; TCRdb's table is partial and in-frame only. The sample holds around 110,000 clones, roughly 88% seen once. The sequenced sample was peripheral blood, obtained on day 0 of MenACWY control vaccination. All receptors come from an adult in good health.

The chain combines TRBV5-3 with TRBJ1-5; D unclear. TRBV5-3 is an ORF for which the function is uncertain. The CDR3 extends over 16 amino acids. V lost 4 bases and J 4 bases, leaving 18 bases between the germline ends. CDR3: CARSRKGPFANQPQHF. CDR3 sequence (DNA): TGTGCCAGAAGCCGCAAAGGACCTTTCGCGAATCAGCCCCAGCATTTT.

J is TRBJ1-3 and V is TRBV5-1; D possibly corresponds to TRBD1 (5 bases). CDR3 size: 14 residues. CDR1 is SGHRS and CDR2 is YFSETQ in the germline V gene. Trimming removed 5 bases from V and 2 bases from J, with 11 bases in between. DNA for the CDR3: TGCGCCAGCAGACAGGAGGAGGCTGGAAACACCATATATTTT. Residues: CASRQEEAGNTIYF.

CDR3 region: CASSQIYSGTVTYEQYF. The DNA for the CDR3 is TGCGCCAGCAGCCAGATTTACTCCGGGACTGTGACCTACGAGCAGTACTTC. J is TRBJ2-7 and V is TRBV4-1; perhaps TRBD2 as D (6 bases). Looked up from germline, CDR1 is MGHRA and CDR2 is YSYEKL. The ends were cut back, 3 bases at V and 2 bases at J, with 20 bases in the middle. The CDR3 spans 17 residues.

The rearrangement joins TRBV5-1 to TRBJ1-1, with D possibly TRBD1 on 5 matching bases. Per germline, CDR1 SGHRS and CDR2 YFSETQ. V was shortened by 0 bases and J by 4 bases, with 10 bases between the two germline ends. CDR3 length: 14 amino acids. This CDR3 is CASSLDPQGTEAFF. CDR3 nucleotide sequence: TGCGCCAGCAGCTTGGACCCTCAGGGCACTGAAGCTTTCTTT.

V and J are TRBV24-1 and TRBJ2-7; TRBD1 aligns across 7 bases. With 6 bases clipped from V and 4 bases from J, the junction kept 5 bases outside the gene matches. The length of the CDR3 is 13 residues. Per the germline V gene, CDR1 is KGHDR and CDR2 is SFDVKD. The CDR3: CATSPAGGYEQYF. The CDR3, as DNA: TGTGCCACCAGTCCGGCAGGGGGATACGAGCAGTACTTC.

The chain is built from TRBV20-1 and TRBJ1-2; tentative D call: TRBD1 (6 bases). CDR1 and CDR2 from the germline V gene are DFQATT and SNEGSKA (reference sequence). The germline V and J ends were trimmed by 3 bases and 4 bases, with 15 bases remaining between them. This CDR3 contains 14 residues. The CDR3 nucleotides read TGCAGTGCTAGTGAGGGGACAACCTCCTATGGCTACACCTTC. Its protein product is CSASEGTTSYGYTF.

A single count supports this clone. The rearrangement uses TRBV27 and TRBJ1-3, with 8 bases lining up with TRBD1. With V trimmed by 6 bases and J by 0 bases, 7 bases remained unmatched. The germline V gene encodes CDR1 MNHEY and CDR2 SMNVEV (reference sequence). This CDR3 is 16 amino acids long. CDR3 DNA sequence: TGTGCCAGCAGCCTGACAGGGGAGTACTCTGGAAACACCATATATTTT. It is translated as CASSLTGEYSGNTIYF.

The CDR3 nucleotides are TGTGCCAGCAGCTACCAGGGATTGAACACTGAAGCTTTCTTT. Translating it yields CASSYQGLNTEAFF. The chain combines TRBV7-2 with TRBJ1-1; possible D gene TRBD1, 5 bases. The CDR3 has 14 amino acids. Germline CDR1 and CDR2: SGHTA and FQGNSA. Trimming cost V 4 bases and J 0 bases, with 9 bases left between them.

The genes are TRBV19 and TRBJ2-3; 10 bases map to TRBD2. The J segment lost 4 bases and the V segment lost 7 bases, leaving 8 bases of the junction unmatched. Germline CDR1 and CDR2: LNHDA and SQIVND (reference sequence). The CDR3 has 15 amino acids. In DNA, the CDR3 is TGTGCCAGTAAGTCAACTCTAGCGGGAGCAGATACGCAGTATTTT. Residues: CASKSTLAGADTQYF.

DNA for the CDR3: TGTGCCAGCTCACCACCCGGACTAGCGGGGGGTATCACCTACGAGCAGTACTTC. This encodes CASSPPGLAGGITYEQYF. V usage is TRBV18 and J usage is TRBJ2-7, with 14 bases matching TRBD2. The CDR3 runs 18 residues. The V segment lost 0 bases and the J segment 2 bases; nucleotides outside the gene matches: 6. The germline CDR1 and CDR2 sequences are KGHSH and LQKENI.

This chain links TRBV7-9 with TRBJ1-6; the D is unclear. This CDR3 is 15 amino acids long. V was trimmed by 5 bases and J by 6 bases, leaving 14 bases between them. Germline CDR1 is SEHNR and CDR2 is FQNEAQ (reference sequence). CDR3 DNA sequence: TGTGCCAGCAGCGGTTGGGGAGAAGGTAATTCACCCCTCCACTTT. Amino acid sequence: CASSGWGEGNSPLHF.

DNA for the CDR3: TGTGCCAGCAGCGTAGCCAGTAGCACAGATACGCAGTATTTT. Protein product: CASSVASSTDTQYF. The chain joins TRBV9 to TRBJ2-3; no reliable D call. The CDR3 has 14 amino acids. Trimming stripped 0 bases from V and 0 bases from J, with 5 bases between. Germline CDR1 is SGDLS and CDR2 is YYNGEE. The complete variable domain, with remaining parts taken from reference TRBV9 and TRBJ2-3, reads DSGVTQTPKHLITATGQRVTLRCSPRSGDLSVYWYQQSLDQGLQFLIQYYNGEERAKGNILERFSAQQFPDLHSELNLSSLELGDSALYFCASSVASSTDTQYFGPGTRLTVL.

The J gene is TRBJ1-1, the V gene TRBV11-2, with D perhaps TRBD1 (5 bases). V lost 3 bases to trimming and J lost 7 bases, with 21 bases between them. CDR1 SGHAT and CDR2 FQNNGV come from the germline V gene. The CDR3 sequence is 16 residues long. CDR3 residues: CASSFRVKGQGNEAFF. The CDR3 region has the DNA TGTGCCAGCAGCTTTCGTGTGAAGGGGCAGGGTAATGAAGCTTTCTTT.

V is TRBV14 and J is TRBJ1-3; 9 positions agree with TRBD1. Germline V gene sequence: CDR1 SGHDN, CDR2 FVKESK. Germline trimming cut 4 bases from V and 2 bases from J; bases unmatched to any gene: 3. There are 15 residues in the CDR3. DNA of the CDR3: TGTGCCAGCAGCCCCGGACAGGGGACTGGAAACACCATATATTTT. This encodes CASSPGQGTGNTIYF. Full variable domain (remainder filled in from reference TRBV14 and TRBJ1-3): EAGVTQFPSHSVIEKGQTVTLRCDPISGHDNLYWYRRVMGKEIKFLLHFVKESKQDESGMPNNRFLAERTGGTYSTLKVQPAELEDSGVYFCASSPGQGTGNTIYFGEGSWLTVV.